The 16 T cell receptor beta chains reported below all come from one sample, sequenced in a study of blood T cell repertoires in COVID-19. TCRdb's table, derived via immunoSEQ multiplex PCR, lists solely in-frame clones and lacks some. The sample consists of roughly 400,000 clones, 90% of them appearing once. Material: PBMCs or T cells enriched from blood (not recorded which). The receptors come from a man aged 18 to 30 who had recovered from COVID-19.

This chain joins TRBV5-4 and TRBJ2-7, with D tentatively TRBD2 (5 bases). This CDR3 contains 13 residues. The V and J ends lost 1 base and 2 bases respectively, with 7 bases between them. Looked up from germline, CDR1 is SGHNT and CDR2 is YYREEE (reference sequence). CDR3 residues: CASSLSGAYEQYF. CDR3 nucleotide sequence: TGTGCCAGCAGCTTGTCCGGGGCCTACGAGCAGTACTTC.

This chain uses TRBV13 with TRBJ2-7; TRBD1 aligns across 7 bases. Trimming removed 5 bases from V and 5 bases from J; junction bases left unmatched: 6. CDR1 and CDR2 from the germline V gene are PRHDT and FYEKMQ (reference sequence). The CDR3 covers 13 residues. The CDR3: CASSDRAKNEQYF. Written as DNA, the CDR3 is TGTGCCAGCAGCGACAGGGCTAAGAACGAGCAGTACTTC.

The V gene is TRBV7-9, the J gene TRBJ1-3; D is unresolved. This CDR3 is 14 amino acids long. Trimming shortened V by 4 bases and J by 1 base, and 8 bases separated the two germline ends. Germline V CDR1 and CDR2: SEHNR, FQNEAQ (reference sequence). The CDR3 sequence is CASSSTGSGNTIYF. The DNA for the CDR3 is TGTGCCAGCAGCTCAACGGGGTCTGGAAACACCATATATTTT.

The genes are TRBV18 and TRBJ1-1; 8 nucleotides line up with TRBD1. J was trimmed by 5 bases and V by 3 bases; bases with no gene match: 8. This CDR3 has 15 residues. Germline V gives CDR1 KGHSH, CDR2 LQKENI. The CDR3 region is CASSPAGQGSTEAFF. The CDR3 DNA sequence: TGTGCCAGCTCACCCGCTGGACAGGGTAGTACTGAAGCTTTCTTT. The variable domain in full, with the rest retrieved from reference TRBV18 and TRBJ1-1, is NAGVMQNPRHLVRRRGQEARLRCSPMKGHSHVYWYRQLPEEGLKFMVYLQKENIIDESGMPKERFSAEFPKEGPSILRIQQVVRGDSAAYFCASSPAGQGSTEAFFGQGTRLTVV.

Only one count was recorded for this clone. The V gene is TRBV5-5, the J gene TRBJ1-5; weak D call: TRBD1 (6 bases). The germline V gene encodes CDR1 SGHKS and CDR2 YYEKEE (reference sequence). Between the trimmed V and J ends, which lost 0 bases and 1 base, there was a span of 17 bases. The CDR3 contains 18 residues. CDR3 bases: TGTGCCAGCAGCTTGGGGCCTGGGAGAGGGACAAGCAATCAGCCCCAGCATTTT. It is translated as CASSLGPGRGTSNQPQHF. The full variable domain, its missing parts supplied by reference TRBV5-5 and TRBJ1-5, is DAGVTQSPTHLIKTRGQQVTLRCSPISGHKSVSWYQQVLGQGPQFIFQYYEKEERGRGNFPDRFSARQFPNYSSELNVNALLLGDSALYLCASSLGPGRGTSNQPQHFGDGTRLSIL.

This clone was seen a single time. The rearrangement links TRBV6-5 to TRBJ2-7; D gene unclear. The CDR3 totals 13 residues. Trimming took 7 bases from V and 4 from J, leaving 14 bases between them. Germline loops: CDR1 MNHEY, CDR2 SVGAGI. This CDR3 is CASTPGGLYEQYF. The DNA of the CDR3 is TGTGCCAGCACCCCAGGTGGGCTATACGAGCAGTACTTC.

The CDR3 nucleotides are TGTGCCATCAGTGGGGACCGGGACAGTGGGGTGAATGAGCAGTTCTTC. Its translation is CAISGDRDSGVNEQFF. The V and J genes are TRBV10-3 and TRBJ2-1; TRBD1 agrees at 7 bases. The CDR3 runs to 16 residues. Per germline, CDR1 ENHRY and CDR2 SYGVKD. The V and J ends lost 4 bases and 7 bases, in that order; junction bases with no gene match: 13.

This clone was recorded once. V and J are TRBV2 and TRBJ1-1, with D possibly being TRBD1 (5 bases). Per germline, CDR1 SNHLY and CDR2 FYNNEI. The CDR3 covers 13 residues. V was trimmed by 2 bases and J by 3 bases, leaving 7 bases between them. The CDR3 sequence: CASSERGDTEAFF. CDR3 coding DNA: TGTGCCAGCAGTGAACGGGGGGACACTGAAGCTTTCTTT.

The chain links TRBV4-1 to TRBJ1-1; a possible D gene is TRBD1 (6 bases). Trimming cost V 1 base and J 0 bases, with 12 bases left between them. The CDR3 covers 16 residues. The V gene's germline CDR1 is MGHRA and CDR2 YSYEKL. CDR3 sequence reads: CASSQAQGMVNTEAFF. The CDR3 DNA sequence: TGCGCCAGCAGCCAAGCACAGGGCATGGTGAACACTGAAGCTTTCTTT.

This clone was seen once. The chain combines TRBV5-1 with TRBJ2-2, with 12 bases aligning to TRBD2. This CDR3 has 15 amino acids. V lost 1 base, J lost 6 bases, and 1 base stayed unmatched. Germline CDR1 is SGHRS and CDR2 is YFSETQ. Here the CDR3 reads CASSLRTSGAGELFF. The CDR3 DNA reads TGCGCCAGCAGCTTGAGGACTAGCGGGGCCGGGGAGCTGTTTTTT. The complete variable domain, with remaining parts taken from reference TRBV5-1 and TRBJ2-2, reads KAGVTQTPRYLIKTRGQQVTLSCSPISGHRSVSWYQQTPGQGLQFLFEYFSETQRNKGNFPGRFSGRQFSNSRSEMNVSTLELGDSALYLCASSLRTSGAGELFFGEGSRLTVL.

V is TRBV7-8 and J is TRBJ2-7, with no clear D. CDR3 length equals 12 residues. From germline, CDR1 is SGHVS and CDR2 FQNEAQ. The V end lost 4 bases, the J end lost 7 bases, and 11 bases lay between the germline ends. CDR3 sequence reads: CASSSAVSEQYF. CDR3 nucleotides: TGTGCCAGCAGCTCGGCGGTGTCGGAGCAGTACTTC. The full variable domain, completed using reference TRBV7-8 and TRBJ2-7, is GAGVSQSPRYKVAKRGQDVALRCDPISGHVSLFWYQQALGQGPEFLTYFQNEAQLDKSGLPSDRFFAERPEGSVSTLKIQRTQQEDSAVYLCASSSAVSEQYFGPGTRLTVT.

The chain is built from TRBV28 and TRBJ1-2; possible D gene TRBD1, 6 bases. Germline loops: CDR1 MDHEN, CDR2 SYDVKM. The CDR3 spans 16 residues. V shed 1 base and J shed 4 bases, with 16 bases lying between them. The CDR3 nucleotides read TGTGCCAGCAGTTTATATACAGGGACAATCACCTATGGCTACACCTTC. Protein product: CASSLYTGTITYGYTF.

The rearrangement links TRBV2 to TRBJ1-1, with a possible D match to TRBD1 (5 bases). Trimming stripped 6 bases from V and 0 bases from J, with 11 bases between. The CDR3 has 14 residues. The germline V gene has CDR1 SNHLY and CDR2 FYNNEI. Here the CDR3 reads CASRLGVLNTEAFF. DNA of the CDR3: TGTGCCAGCAGGTTAGGGGTTCTGAACACTGAAGCTTTCTTT.

This chain links TRBV5-1 with TRBJ2-3, with D possibly TRBD1 on 5 matching bases. Germline V gene sequence: CDR1 SGHRS, CDR2 YFSETQ. The CDR3 totals 14 residues. V gave up 0 bases and J gave up 2 bases, with 7 bases separating them. CDR3 DNA: TGCGCCAGCAGCTTGGGACAGCCCACAGATACGCAGTATTTT. Translated, it gives CASSLGQPTDTQYF.

This chain uses TRBV7-6 with TRBJ2-3, with D possibly TRBD1 on 6 matching bases. This CDR3 is 14 amino acids long. Trimming pared 6 bases from V and 7 bases from J, leaving 17 bases between. Looked up from germline, CDR1 is SGHVS and CDR2 is FNYEAQ. The CDR3 coding sequence is TGTGCCAGCAGTACGGGGCCGCAGGGGAATACGCAGTATTTT. Encoded protein: CASSTGPQGNTQYF.

The chain joins TRBV18 to TRBJ2-5, with 8 bases identical to TRBD2. Per germline, CDR1 KGHSH and CDR2 LQKENI. The CDR3 loop spans 16 amino acids. Unmatched junction bases numbered 9, after V lost 6 bases and J lost 0 bases. CDR3 sequence (DNA): TGTGCCAGCTCGCCTACTAGCGGAACATACCAAGAGACCCAGTACTTC. Its translation is CASSPTSGTYQETQYF. Based on the CDR3 plus reference TRBV18 and TRBJ2-5, the full variable domain is NAGVMQNPRHLVRRRGQEARLRCSPMKGHSHVYWYRQLPEEGLKFMVYLQKENIIDESGMPKERFSAEFPKEGPSILRIQQVVRGDSAAYFCASSPTSGTYQETQYFGPGTRLLVL.